The source of this TCR beta chain is a study of PD-L1 blockade in urothelial cancer (dated by TCRdb to 2016 to 2017). Notes on the research overall: All patients started therapy in about 2014 and received atezolizumab 1,200 mg intravenously every 3 weeks. Patients had an ECOG performance status of 0 or 1 and had received between 0 and 3 prior chemotherapy regimens. Blood samples were analyzed at two time points: 3 weeks after treatment start (second dose) and 6 weeks after treatment start. The study was an exploratory multi-omic analysis of somatic, immune and clinical correlates of response to PD-L1 blockade with atezolizumab in urothelial cancer. Twenty-five of 29 patients were males with bladder-origin urothelial cancer, and about 65% of the 29 reported a prior smoking history. In the same patients, whole exome sequencing and RNA sequencing of pretreatment tumors were performed in addition to TCR sequencing. Durable clinical benefit was achieved by nine patients and was not achieved by 20 patients. Blood samples gave median yields of roughly 150,000 T cells and some 84,000 unique TCRs, along with a median clonality of around 0.075. Pretreatment tumor samples, along with matched peripheral blood serially collected before and after atezolizumab treatment, were subjected to TCR sequencing. Durable clinical benefit was defined as a progression-free survival longer than 6 months, and TCR features were additionally tested against progression-free survival and overall survival. Under 30 patients had pretreatment blood TCR-seq, roughly 24 had at least one posttreatment blood collection, and roughly 24 had tumor TCR-seq.

General conclusions and limits of the study: Because the sample size was small (n of about 29) and many exploratory analyses were performed, the results are intended to be hypothesis-generating. At 3 weeks after the start of treatment, tumor-associated TCR clones in peripheral blood had expanded more in patients with durable benefit (n ≈ 22, p = 0.022). A pretreatment peripheral blood TCR clonality below the median was linked to improved progression-free and overall survival.

To estimate absolute template abundance from read counts, synthetic TCR analog templates were spiked into each PCR. TCRbeta CDR3 regions were amplified from genomic DNA with bias-controlled V and J gene primers using the immunoSEQ assay. Rearranged TCRbeta segments were sequenced at approximately 20X coverage. Per the authors' processing: Sequencing errors were corrected by clustering, and CDR3s were annotated against IMGT so that V, D and J genes could be assigned. Out-of-frame and stop-codon sequences were excluded, and only productive TCRbeta rearrangements were used in downstream analyses. To compute clonality, Shannon entropy was normalized by the log of the number of unique productive sequences and then subtracted from one. Clones differing between time points or between blood and tumor were identified by Fisher's exact test with Benjamini-Hochberg correction at adjusted p below 0.01. TCRdb provides this immuneACCESS table in a form limited to in-frame rearrangements. Some clones are lacking; in checked studies, under half of them reflect an unresolved V gene, and why the rest are absent is not known. V, J and clone size are those of that table, while D and trimming were read from the DNA. Present in this sample are tens of thousands of clones, about 90% of which were seen just once. The ten top clones hold 7.6% of the sample.

Trimming costs V 5 bases and J 2 bases, and their ends lie 12 bases apart. For CDR1 and CDR2, the germline V gene (reference sequence) lists MNHNY and SVGAGI. Its CDR3 holds 14 amino acids, cysteine through phenylalanine. The sequence is cut down to CDR3 DNA, 42 bases in frame from base 1. Remarks on this clone: Which antigen it targets is not known. No clone much larger than this one lies a single base away; base qualities are absent.

A cohort of 25 to 35 patients with locally advanced or metastatic urothelial carcinoma, treated at Memorial Sloan Kettering on a trial protocol, was included. Peripheral blood mononuclear cells were collected from each patient pretreatment and during treatment, giving between 1 and 8 total time points per patient. The Qiagen DNeasy Blood extraction kit was used to purify genomic DNA from total PBMCs and tumor samples. PBMCs were collected pretreatment and during treatment, and were isolated and stored as previously described. Here the sequenced sample was PBMCs, taken around atezolizumab (anti-PD-L1) treatment. The receptor chain draws on TRBV6-6 and TRBJ1-1; no D gene call is confident. The receptor was derived from a man aged 55-75 years with urothelial cancer. The CDR3 loop reads CASSPTTGNTEAFF. DNA sequence: TGTGCCAGCAGTCCGACGACTGGAAACACTGAAGCTTTCTTT.